This T cell receptor beta chain was recorded in a study of beta chain features in type 1 diabetes. Overall study results and limits: VDJ junctions sequenced from type 1 diabetes patients showed fewer insertions and more deletions. Moderate but significant shortening of TCRB CDR3s was recorded in all four CD4+ subsets from Type 1 diabetes patients.

J lost 2 bases, V lost 0 bases, and 4 bases had no gene match. The CDR3 has 15 residues. The germline gives CDR1 MNHEY, CDR2 SMNVEV (reference sequence). Expressed TCRB transcripts were sequenced, since all the RNA that had been isolated was reverse transcribed. The table came from immunoSEQ multiplex PCR; TCRdb's copy has only in-frame clones and leaves some out. The data hold more than 110,000 clones, with 6.9% observed a single time. This clone has just a few counts. Its specificity is unknown. This chain connects TRBV27 to TRBJ2-7; the match to TRBD2 covers 7 bases. The sequence was collected from a woman aged 25-40 years in good health. Input material: central memory CD4+ T cells from blood. The CDR3 reads CASSLSRGSTYEQYF. As DNA, the CDR3 is TGTGCCAGCAGTTTATCGCGGGGGAGTACCTACGAGCAGTACTTC.